The 7 T cell receptor beta chains in this list originate from one sample, sequenced in a study of human T cells and chemical hapten exposure. TCRdb processed the RACE reads anew with MiXCR; each CDR3 protein has one entry. Among around 100,000 distinct CDR3 sequences, 9.5% to 12% were seen once, and the ten largest hold roughly 3.5%. Time point reported: patch test 1, 2 weeks after DPC sensitization. Treatment indicated: therapeutic diphenylcyclopropenone sensitization with weekly scalp DPC. The sample in question was whole blood, obtained in connection with sensitization to the hapten diphenylcyclopropenone (DPC). These receptors originate from a woman in her forties with alopecia areata. Some clones in this sample may be carry-over from other donors' samples.

This clonotype was counted only a few times. The chain employs TRBV7-2 and TRBJ1-6, with D possibly matching TRBD1 (6 bases). Per germline, CDR1 SGHTA and CDR2 FQGNSA. Trimming shortened V by 3 bases and J by 9 bases, and 27 bases separated the two germline ends. The CDR3 has 19 amino acids. The CDR3 loop is CASSFAGRGASSWGSPLHF. The CDR3 DNA follows: TGTGCCAGCAGCTTCGCCGGGAGGGGGGCTTCCTCCTGGGGTTCACCCCTCCACTTT.

This clonotype has at least ten counts. The chain combines TRBV20-1 with TRBJ1-2; 8 bases match TRBD1. The CDR3 totals 14 residues. Germline V CDR1 and CDR2: DFQATT, SNEGSKA (reference sequence). V was clipped by 0 bases and J by 4 bases; unmatched bases: 4. Here the CDR3 DNA reads TGCAGTGCTAGAGATTGGACAGGGACCTATGGCTACACCTTC. Protein product: CSARDWTGTYGYTF.

CDR3 sequence: CASSFCSVTEAFF. DNA of the CDR3: TGCGCCAGCAGCTTTTGTTCGGTCACTGAAGCTTTCTTT. This chain joins TRBV5-1 and TRBJ1-1; D not certain. V was cut by 2 bases and J by 4 bases, with 9 bases left in between. From germline, CDR1 is SGHRS and CDR2 YFSETQ. CDR3 length: 13 residues.

The chain joins TRBV27 to TRBJ2-2; D is possibly TRBD1 (6 bases). The CDR3 covers 14 residues. CDR1 is MNHEY, CDR2 SMNVEV, per germline (reference sequence). Trimming took 4 bases from V and 4 from J, leaving 10 bases between them. The CDR3, as DNA: TGTGCCAGCAGTTCTGGGACAATCACCGGGGAGCTGTTTTTT. Protein product: CASSSGTITGELFF.

This clonotype was observed a handful of times. V is TRBV20-1 and J is TRBJ2-1; D is uncertain. This CDR3 has 12 residues. V dropped 3 bases and J dropped 6 bases, with 9 bases sitting between them. Germline CDR1 is DFQATT and CDR2 is SNEGSKA (reference sequence). CDR3 amino acids: CSARARFNEQFF. The CDR3 DNA follows: TGCAGTGCTAGGGCGCGGTTCAATGAGCAGTTCTTC.

The genes are TRBV25-1 and TRBJ2-5; TRBD1 or TRBD2 may be the D gene (6 bases each). The CDR3 is 18 amino acids. Germline V gene lookup returns CDR1 MGHDK and CDR2 SYGVNS. With 6 bases removed from V and 4 bases from J, the gap between germline ends came to 27 bases. As DNA, the CDR3 is TGTGCCAGCAGCCACTCCGGGGGCTGGGGAACCTTGTTAGAGACCCAGTACTTC. Translation: CASSHSGGWGTLLETQYF.

This chain connects TRBV7-9 to TRBJ2-1; TRBD2 matches 8 bases. CDR1 and CDR2 (germline): SEHNR, FQNEAQ (reference sequence). J lost 5 bases, V lost 6 bases, and 6 bases had no gene match. The length of the CDR3 is 14 residues. CDR3 amino acids: CASRTTSVNNEQFF. CDR3 bases: TGTGCCAGCAGGACGACTAGCGTCAACAATGAGCAGTTCTTC.